The clone carrying this TCR beta chain has just one count. Losses at the gene ends were 4 bases for V and 5 bases for J; bases not matched to a gene: 8. Germline V gene lookup returns CDR1 SNHLY and CDR2 FYNNEI. This CDR3 spans 15 amino acids. This entry comes from a study of blood T cells in healthy people across ages. Study-wide background: About one barcoded beta molecule was captured per two T cells (by template switching).

PCR was performed a second time for about 7 to 12 cycles using a sample-barcoded 5' primer and a J-beta primer mix. Using its own MiXCR run on the 5' RACE reads, TCRdb lists one record per CDR3 protein. Here the sample spans 890,000 or so distinct CDR3 sequences, 60% to 80% being singletons. The sequenced material came from blood. The rearrangement joins TRBV2 to TRBJ2-7; 10 bases map to TRBD2. The clonotype comes from a man aged 25-45 years in good health. The CDR3 spells CASSASAGGLDEQYF. CDR3 sequence (DNA): TGTGCCAGCAGTGCATCAGCGGGGGGGCTTGACGAGCAGTACTTC.